These 14 T cell receptor beta chains were sequenced from one sample in a study of shared clonotypes between healthy human individuals (dated by TCRdb to between 2020 and 2021). Library creation used the immunoSEQ multiplex PCR assay. TCRdb obtained this table from immuneACCESS and retained in-frame rearrangements with V and J assigned. These tables miss some clones; where compared with another copy, unresolved V genes account for less than half of the shortfall, and the remainder is unexplained. The sample table lists under 120,000 clones, roughly 66% of them with a count of one. Around 24% of the sample is taken by the ten largest. Sequenced material: memory CD8+ T cells sorted from blood. Interpreted using the paper, the cell subset or site label stands for: CD45RO+ cells pooled with CCR7-negative TemRA cells. All receptors derive from a woman in her 30s in good health.

Note on this clone: No DNA is shown, since the ends of the CDR3 on it are uncertain; the CDR3 is the one TCRdb lists. The chain joins TRBV27 to TRBJ2-7. Germline V lookup: CDR1 MNHEY, CDR2 SMNVEV (reference sequence). Ends included, the CDR3 has 14 residues. The CDR3 region is CASSFGAGAYEQYF.

The gene calls are TRBV5-6 and TRBJ1-5; D is unresolved. This CDR3 is built from 17 residues. V shed 0 bases and J shed 0 bases, with 13 bases lying between them. Germline CDR1 SGHDT, CDR2 YYEEEE. CDR3 in DNA: TGTGCCAGCAGCTTGGCCGGTAAGGGTTATAGCAATCAGCCCCAGCATTTT. It codes for CASSLAGKGYSNQPQHF.

The gene calls are TRBV28 and TRBJ1-1; D might be TRBD1 (5 bases). This CDR3 is built from 15 residues. Trimming stripped 5 bases from V and 4 bases from J, with 17 bases between. Germline V lookup: CDR1 MDHEN, CDR2 SYDVKM. The CDR3: CASSLMRGGGTEAFF. The CDR3 DNA reads as TGTGCCAGCAGTCTTATGCGGGGGGGAGGCACTGAAGCTTTCTTT.

The rearrangement joins TRBV11-2 to TRBJ2-7; D call uncertain. V was clipped by 2 bases and J by 0 bases, with 11 bases between them. The CDR3 is 15 residues long. Germline lookup yields CDR1 SGHAT and CDR2 FQNNGV. The CDR3 loop reads CASSLYYTSSYEQYF. In DNA, the CDR3 is TGTGCCAGCAGCTTATACTACACCAGCTCCTACGAGCAGTACTTC. The full variable domain, rest sourced from reference TRBV11-2 and TRBJ2-7, is EAGVAQSPRYKIIEKRQSVAFWCNPISGHATLYWYQQILGQGPKLLIQFQNNGVVDDSQLPKDRFSAERLKGVDSTLKIQPAKLEDSAVYLCASSLYYTSSYEQYFGPGTRLTVT.

J is TRBJ1-3 and V is TRBV7-9, with unresolved D. The CDR3 covers 14 residues. CDR1 and CDR2 from the germline V gene are SEHNR and FQNEAQ (reference sequence). Trimming left V 3 bases short and J 6 bases short, with 12 bases between. CDR3 in amino acids: CASSFLSKANTIYF. The CDR3 bases are TGTGCCAGCAGCTTTCTGTCAAAAGCAAACACCATATATTTT.

This chain joins TRBV21-1 and TRBJ1-4. TRBV21-1 is deemed a pseudogene. This CDR3 is 14 amino acids long. The CDR3 sequence: CASSNYGVGEKLFF. CDR3 sequence (DNA): TGTGCCAGCAGCAATTATGGGGTCGGTGAAAAACTGTTTTTT.

The chain is built from TRBV7-6 and TRBJ2-7, with D possibly being TRBD1 (6 bases). The germline V and J ends were trimmed by 1 base and 1 base, with 11 bases remaining between them. CDR1 and CDR2 from the germline V gene are SGHVS and FNYEAQ. CDR3 length: 15 residues. The CDR3 loop reads CASSLGRGGSYEQYF. In DNA, the CDR3 is TGTGCCAGCAGCTTAGGCAGGGGTGGTTCCTACGAGCAGTACTTC.

A note on this clone: A much larger clone is a single base away; this may be a read error. This specimen includes other DNA sequences encoding the same CDR3. The chain is built from TRBV25-1 and TRBJ2-2; D is unresolved. Germline V gene data show CDR1 as MGHDK and CDR2 as SYGVNS. Trimming cost V 1 base and J 6 bases, with 12 bases left between them. The CDR3 contains 15 residues. CDR3 coding DNA: TGTGCCAGCAGTGAATCGGCTAGGGAAGCCGGGGAGCTGTTTTTT. Translated: CASSESAREAGELFF.

The chain joins TRBV11-3 to TRBJ2-3; 14 nucleotides line up with TRBD2. V lost 5 bases to trimming and J lost 6 bases; unmatched junction nucleotides: 7. The CDR3 is 16 residues long. Germline lookup yields CDR1 SGHNT and CDR2 YENEEA. CDR3 sequence (DNA): TGTGCCAGCAGCCAAGGACTAGCGGGAGGTGCGGATACGCAGTATTTT. It yields the protein CASSQGLAGGADTQYF.

The rearrangement links TRBV6-4 to TRBJ1-2; a weak D match, TRBD1 (6 bases). V was clipped by 0 bases and J by 6 bases, with 20 bases between them. Germline V gene lookup returns CDR1 MRHNA and CDR2 SNTAGT. The CDR3 is 17 residues long. CDR3 loop: CASSDSHTGTGTHGYTF. The CDR3 DNA follows: TGTGCCAGCAGTGACTCGCATACAGGAACAGGGACGCATGGCTACACCTTC.

The V and J genes are TRBV28 and TRBJ2-3; TRBD2 is a possible D gene (6 bases). CDR1 is MDHEN, CDR2 SYDVKM, per germline. The CDR3 is 14 amino acids. The V end was cut by 2 bases, the J end by 1 base, with 7 bases between. CDR3 loop: CASSLAGRTDTQYF. The CDR3 nucleotides are TGTGCCAGCAGTTTAGCGGGGCGCACAGATACGCAGTATTTT.

The chain links TRBV13 to TRBJ2-7; perhaps TRBD2 as D (6 bases). CDR1 is PRHDT, CDR2 FYEKMQ, per germline (reference sequence). The germline V and J ends were trimmed by 4 bases and 2 bases, with 18 bases remaining between them. This CDR3 region has 16 residues. The CDR3 DNA follows: TGTGCCAGCAGCTGGAAATCTAGCGTGAACCCCTACGAGCAGTACTTC. Amino acid sequence: CASSWKSSVNPYEQYF.

Only a few counts were recorded for this clone. The V and J genes are TRBV7-9 and TRBJ2-2; D ambiguous. Trimming took 7 bases from V and 6 from J, leaving 15 bases between them. CDR3 length equals 14 residues. Per the germline V gene, CDR1 is SEHNR and CDR2 is FQNEAQ (reference sequence). For the CDR3, the DNA is TGTGCCAGCAAAGTAGGCTCCTCTGCCGGGGAGCTGTTTTTT. Translated, it gives CASKVGSSAGELFF.

The chain employs TRBV25-1 and TRBJ2-5; D may be TRBD1 or TRBD2 (5 bases each). TRBJ2-7 explains the end of the DNA better; the J call may be wrong. This CDR3 region has 14 residues. Germline V gives CDR1 MGHDK, CDR2 SYGVNS. Here the CDR3 reads CASNPPGPTHEQYF. CDR3 nucleotide sequence: TGTGCCAGCAACCCCCCGGGACCAACCCACGAGCAGTACTTC.